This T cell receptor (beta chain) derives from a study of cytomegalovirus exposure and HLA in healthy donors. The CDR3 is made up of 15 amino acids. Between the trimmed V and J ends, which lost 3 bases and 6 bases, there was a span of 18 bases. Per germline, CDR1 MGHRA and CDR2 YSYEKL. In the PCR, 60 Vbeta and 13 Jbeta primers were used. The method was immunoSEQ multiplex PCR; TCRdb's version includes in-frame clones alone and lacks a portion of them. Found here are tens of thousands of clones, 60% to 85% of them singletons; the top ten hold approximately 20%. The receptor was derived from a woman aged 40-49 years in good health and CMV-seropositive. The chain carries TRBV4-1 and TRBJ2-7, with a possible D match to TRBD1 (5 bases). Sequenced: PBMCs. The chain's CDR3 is CASSQGGVLGVEQYF. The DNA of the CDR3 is TGCGCCAGCAGCCAGGGTGGAGTCTTAGGGGTCGAGCAGTACTTC.